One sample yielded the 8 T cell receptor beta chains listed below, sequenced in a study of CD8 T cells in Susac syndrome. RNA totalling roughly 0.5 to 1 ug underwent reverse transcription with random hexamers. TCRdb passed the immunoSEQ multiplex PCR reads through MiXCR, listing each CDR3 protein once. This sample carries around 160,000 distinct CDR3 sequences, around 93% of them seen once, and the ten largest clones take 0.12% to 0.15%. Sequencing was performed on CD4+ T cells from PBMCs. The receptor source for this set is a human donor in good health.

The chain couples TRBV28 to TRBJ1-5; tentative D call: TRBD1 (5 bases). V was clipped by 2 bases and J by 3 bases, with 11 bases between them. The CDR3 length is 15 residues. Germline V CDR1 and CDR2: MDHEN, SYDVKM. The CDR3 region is CASSLQGHYNQPQHF. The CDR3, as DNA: TGTGCCAGCAGTTTACAGGGCCATTACAATCAGCCCCAGCATTTT.

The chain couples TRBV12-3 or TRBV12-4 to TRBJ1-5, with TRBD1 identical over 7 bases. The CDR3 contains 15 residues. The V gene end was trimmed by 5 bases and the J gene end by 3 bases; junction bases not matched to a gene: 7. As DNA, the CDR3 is TGTGCCAGCAGTCAAACAGGGGCCTACAATCAGCCCCAGCATTTT. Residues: CASSQTGAYNQPQHF.

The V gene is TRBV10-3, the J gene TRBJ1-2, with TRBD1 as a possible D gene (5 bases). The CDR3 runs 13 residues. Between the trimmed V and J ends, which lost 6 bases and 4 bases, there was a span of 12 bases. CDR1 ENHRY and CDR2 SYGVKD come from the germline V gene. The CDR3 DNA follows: TGTGCCATCAGCCTGGCAGGGAGCTATGGCTACACCTTC. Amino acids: CAISLAGSYGYTF.

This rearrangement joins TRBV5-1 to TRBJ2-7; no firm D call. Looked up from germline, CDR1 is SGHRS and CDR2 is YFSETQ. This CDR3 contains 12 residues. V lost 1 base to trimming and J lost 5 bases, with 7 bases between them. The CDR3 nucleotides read TGCGCCAGCAGCTTGATTCAAGACGAGCAGTACTTC. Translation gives CASSLIQDEQYF. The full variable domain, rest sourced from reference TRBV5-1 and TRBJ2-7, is KAGVTQTPRYLIKTRGQQVTLSCSPISGHRSVSWYQQTPGQGLQFLFEYFSETQRNKGNFPGRFSGRQFSNSRSEMNVSTLELGDSALYLCASSLIQDEQYFGPGTRLTVT.

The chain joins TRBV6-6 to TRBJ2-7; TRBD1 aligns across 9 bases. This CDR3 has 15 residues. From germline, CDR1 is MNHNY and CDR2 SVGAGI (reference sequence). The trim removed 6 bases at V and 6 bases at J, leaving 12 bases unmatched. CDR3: CASRDEGQGMGEQYF. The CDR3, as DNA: TGTGCCAGCAGGGACGAGGGACAGGGTATGGGCGAGCAGTACTTC.

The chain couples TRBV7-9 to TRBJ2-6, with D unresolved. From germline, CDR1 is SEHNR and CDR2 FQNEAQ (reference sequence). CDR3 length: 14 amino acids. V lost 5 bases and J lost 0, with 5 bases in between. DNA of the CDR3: TGTGCCAGCAGCCCTCGCTCTGGGGCCAACGTCCTGACTTTC. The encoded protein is CASSPRSGANVLTF.

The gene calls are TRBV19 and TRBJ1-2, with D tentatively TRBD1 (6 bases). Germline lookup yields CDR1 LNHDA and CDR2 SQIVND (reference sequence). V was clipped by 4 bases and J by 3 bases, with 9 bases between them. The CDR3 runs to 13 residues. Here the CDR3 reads CASSKGDYYGYTF. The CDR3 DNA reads TGTGCCAGTAGTAAGGGGGACTACTATGGCTACACCTTC. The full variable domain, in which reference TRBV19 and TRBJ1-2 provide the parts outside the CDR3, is DGGITQSPKYLFRKEGQNVTLSCEQNLNHDAMYWYRQDPGQGLRLIYYSQIVNDFQKGDIAEGYSVSREKKESFPLTVTSAQKNPTAFYLCASSKGDYYGYTFGSGTRLTVV.

DNA of the CDR3: TGTGCCAGCAGCCAAGAGGAGCAGTTGAACACTGAAGCTTTCTTT. This sequence encodes CASSQEEQLNTEAFF. The V call is TRBV3-1, the J call TRBJ1-1; D call uncertain. Trimming stripped 0 bases from V and 0 bases from J, with 8 bases between. The germline CDR1 and CDR2 sequences are LGHDT and YNNKEL (reference sequence). The CDR3 runs to 15 residues.